The clone carrying this T cell receptor beta chain was detected only a few times. Its antigen is unknown. The record originates from a study of T-cell reconstitution after alpha-beta-depleted transplantation in children. Whole-study findings and limits: Alpha-beta T cells about two months after transplant reportedly derived from several hundred expanded graft clones.

CDR3 length equals 14 residues. CDR1 MNHNS and CDR2 SASEGT come from the germline V gene. V was shortened by 7 bases and J by 6 bases, with 16 bases between the two germline ends. Unique molecular identifiers were used in preparing the TCRbeta library. MiXCR was run by TCRdb on the PCR reads, yielding one entry per CDR3 protein. The sample has around 300,000 distinct CDR3 sequences, 9.5% to 13% seen once. This clonotype was obtained from a boy younger than two with acute myeloid leukemia, due to receive a stem cell transplant. This sample comprised PBMCs, obtained before TCRalphabeta/CD19-depleted stem cell transplant. The rearrangement uses TRBV6-1 and TRBJ2-1, with D perhaps matching TRBD2 (6 bases). DNA for the CDR3: TGTGCCAGCAAAAGAAGACTAGTATCCAATGAGCAGTTCTTC. Its translation: CASKRRLVSNEQFF.